The 16 T cell receptor beta chains listed next were all sequenced from one sample in a study of blood T cells in healthy people across ages. Primers used in a second PCR of about 6 to 12 cycles were a sample-barcoded 5' primer and a J-beta primer mix. TCRdb fed the 5' RACE reads into MiXCR, producing one record per CDR3 protein. The sample lists 1.2 million to 1.5 million distinct CDR3 sequences, 59% occurring once. Sequencing input: blood. All receptors come from a man aged 18 to 29 in good health.

The J gene is TRBJ2-7, the V gene TRBV7-9; D is unclear. CDR3 length equals 17 residues. Looked up from germline, CDR1 is SEHNR and CDR2 is FQNEAQ (reference sequence). V was shortened by 1 base and J by 2 bases, with 18 bases between the two germline ends. This CDR3 is CASSLGTDIFLTYEQYF. The CDR3 DNA reads TGTGCCAGCAGCTTAGGAACTGACATTTTTCTAACCTACGAGCAGTACTTC.

The rearrangement joins TRBV4-1 to TRBJ2-5; 9 nucleotides align to TRBD2. This CDR3 contains 21 residues. J lost 0 bases, V lost 2 bases, and 19 bases had no gene match. Germline V gene data show CDR1 as MGHRA and CDR2 as YSYEKL. The CDR3, as DNA: TGCGCCAGCAGCCAAAGATTGGCGGGAGGGATAAGAAGGTCCGACCAAGAGACCCAGTACTTC. Amino acids: CASSQRLAGGIRRSDQETQYF.

On this clonotype: Sequence at one end of the junction differs from germline and may be a read error. The genes are TRBV6-5 and TRBJ1-1, with 9 bases fitting TRBD1. Germline V CDR1 and CDR2: MNHEY, SVGAGI. The CDR3 has 13 residues. The chain's CDR3 is CATSKTGGIEAFF. Written as DNA, the CDR3 is TGTGCCACCAGTAAGACAGGGGGGATTGAAGCTTTCTTT.

This clonotype was seen more than once but under ten times. J is TRBJ2-7 and V is TRBV4-1; TRBD2 might be the D (7 bases). Germline lookup yields CDR1 MGHRA and CDR2 YSYEKL. This CDR3 region has 16 residues. V gave up 0 bases and J gave up 1 base, with 13 bases separating them. The CDR3 sequence: CASSQDTGGLSYEQYF. The CDR3 region has the DNA TGCGCCAGCAGCCAAGATACGGGGGGCTTATCCTACGAGCAGTACTTC.

This clonotype was counted a few times. The chain uses TRBV2 and TRBJ2-5, with 7 bases lining up with TRBD2. Per germline, CDR1 SNHLY and CDR2 FYNNEI. This CDR3 has 15 amino acids. The V gene end was trimmed by 7 bases and the J gene end by 4 bases; junction bases not matched to a gene: 12. Here the CDR3 reads CASTNGAGNPETQYF. The CDR3 coding sequence is TGTGCCAGCACCAACGGAGCGGGAAACCCAGAGACCCAGTACTTC.

The chain couples TRBV4-2 to TRBJ2-5; 10 bases line up with TRBD2. The DNA end is a closer match to TRBJ2-7, so the J assignment may be wrong. The germline V gene encodes CDR1 LGHNA and CDR2 YNFKEQ. The CDR3 contains 17 residues. DNA of the CDR3: TGTGCCAGCAGCCCGCACCTCTGGACTAGCGGCTTCTACGAGCAGTACTTC. Residues: CASSPHLWTSGFYEQYF.

The chain joins TRBV5-1 to TRBJ1-1; no definite D call. V dropped 6 bases and J dropped 0 bases, with 18 bases sitting between them. Per the germline V gene, CDR1 is SGHRS and CDR2 is YFSETQ. The CDR3 is made up of 16 amino acids. CDR3: CASTPSFGGMNTEAFF. CDR3 nucleotide sequence: TGCGCCAGCACTCCTTCTTTCGGAGGAATGAACACTGAAGCTTTCTTT.

V gene TRBV4-1 combines with J gene TRBJ1-4; the D is unclear. V lost 1 base, J lost 4 bases, and 10 bases lay in between. The CDR3 has 15 residues. The V gene's germline CDR1 is MGHRA and CDR2 YSYEKL. CDR3 in DNA: TGCGCCAGCAGCCAAGGACCGATGAGTAATGAAAAACTGTTTTTT. Its protein product is CASSQGPMSNEKLFF.

The chain's CDR3 is CASSLQGLTYEQYF. CDR3 nucleotide sequence: TGTGCCAGCAGTCTACAGGGCTTAACCTACGAGCAGTACTTC. The chain has TRBV12-3 or TRBV12-4 and TRBJ2-7; a weak D match, TRBD1 (6 bases). V dropped 5 bases and J dropped 2 bases, with 13 bases sitting between them. This CDR3 is 14 amino acids long.

The genes are TRBV29-1 and TRBJ2-7; the match to TRBD2 covers 11 bases. The CDR3 contains 14 residues. With 6 bases clipped from V and 2 bases from J, the junction kept 6 bases outside the gene matches. Per the germline V gene, CDR1 is SQVTM and CDR2 is ANQGSEA. The CDR3 coding sequence is TGCAGCGTGTCACTAGCGGGGGATCCCTACGAGCAGTACTTC. Amino acids: CSVSLAGDPYEQYF.

The chain employs TRBV7-2 and TRBJ1-2; 8 nucleotides align to TRBD1. Trimming at V came to 5 bases and at J to 4 bases, leaving 12 bases not matched to a gene. The V gene's germline CDR1 is SGHTA and CDR2 FQGNSA. CDR3 length equals 16 residues. The CDR3 spells CASSVYPQGAAYGYTF. The CDR3 DNA is TGTGCCAGCAGCGTATACCCGCAGGGGGCGGCCTATGGCTACACCTTC.

This chain uses TRBV20-1 with TRBJ1-2; 7 bases are shared with TRBD1. Trimming took 5 bases from V and 2 from J; bases not matched to a gene: 5. The CDR3 length is 13 residues. Germline CDR1 is DFQATT and CDR2 is SNEGSKA (reference sequence). CDR3 residues: CSAGQGENYGYTF. The DNA for the CDR3 is TGCAGTGCTGGGCAGGGGGAAAACTATGGCTACACCTTC.

The chain joins TRBV6-1 to TRBJ2-4, with D perhaps matching TRBD2 (5 bases). The end of the DNA fits TRBJ2-7 better, so the J call may be wrong. CDR1 is MNHNS and CDR2 is SASEGT in the germline V gene. The length of the CDR3 is 15 residues. CDR3 DNA: TGTGCCAGCAGACTTATACCGGGAAGTTCCTACGAGCAGTACTTC. It codes for CASRLIPGSSYEQYF.

As for this clonotype: A junction end diverges from the germline sequence, so it may reflect a read error. The chain combines TRBV3-1 with TRBJ2-7; the D gene is possibly TRBD2 (5 bases). The length of the CDR3 is 16 residues. Germline lookup yields CDR1 LGHDT and CDR2 YNNKEL (reference sequence). The CDR3 loop is CTSGTDHGGFTYEQYF. CDR3 DNA: TGTACCAGCGGCACAGACCACGGCGGGTTTACCTACGAGCAGTACTTC.

This sequence joins TRBV6-1 and TRBJ1-2; a possible D gene is TRBD1 (5 bases). CDR3 size: 14 residues. Germline-derived CDR1 and CDR2 are MNHNS and SASEGT. Trimming removed 6 bases at V and 7 bases at J, with 18 bases between. The CDR3 DNA follows: TGTGCCAGCAGCGCCGCAAGGGGTTCGGTTGGCTACACCTTC. Translation: CASSAARGSVGYTF.

The chain joins TRBV7-2 to TRBJ2-5; D tentatively reads TRBD1 or TRBD2 (5 bases each). The CDR3 covers 16 residues. V lost 7 bases and J lost 5, with 23 bases in between. Germline V gives CDR1 SGHTA, CDR2 FQGNSA. The CDR3 here is CASTPRARGLGETQYF. Here the CDR3 DNA reads TGTGCCAGCACCCCGAGGGCCCGGGGCCTTGGGGAGACCCAGTACTTC.